Presented here are 3 T cell receptor beta chains from one specimen sequenced in a study of T-cell reconstitution after alpha-beta-depleted transplantation in children (dated by TCRdb to the mid-2010s). The protocol used for the library was PCR. Reads for this sample came from an Illumina HiSeq 2500. To normalize quantification of the TCRbeta repertoire, the TCR libraries were built with molecular barcoding that relied on unique molecular identifiers. The public reads were reanalyzed by TCRdb: fastp trimming at Q25, MiXCR alignment, in-frame beta chains only. Each CDR3 protein gets just one entry, which takes the most common genes and DNA from the rows behind it. The sample table records 350,000 to 500,000 distinct CDR3 sequences; roughly 43% of these occur just once. The top ten clonotypes cover around a quarter of the sample. In the paper's terms, the treatment or condition label means: allogeneic hematopoietic cell transplantation with graft depleted of TCRalphabeta T cells and CD19 B cells.

The specimen was PBMCs, collected before TCRalphabeta/CD19-depleted stem cell transplant. All receptors come from a girl between 2 and 10 years old with aplastic anemia, due to receive a stem cell transplant.

This clonotype was seen more than once but under ten times. The CDR3 loop reads CASRIAGGGYEQYF. CDR3 coding DNA: TGTGCCAGCAGGATAGCGGGAGGGGGGTACGAGCAGTACTTC. The genes are TRBV12-3 or TRBV12-4 and TRBJ2-7; 11 bases are a match to TRBD2. The CDR3 runs to 14 residues. V lost 6 bases to trimming and J lost 4 bases; unmatched junction nucleotides: 5.

The chain couples TRBV25-1 to TRBJ2-3; D not resolved. V was cut by 3 bases and J by 0 bases, with 10 bases left in between. This CDR3 has 15 residues. CDR1 MGHDK and CDR2 SYGVNS come from the germline V gene. CDR3 nucleotide sequence: TGTGCCAGCAGTGATCTCACAGCTAGCACAGATACGCAGTATTTT. Translation gives CASSDLTASTDTQYF.

This rearrangement joins TRBV6-5 to TRBJ2-2; perhaps TRBD2 as D (6 bases). Trimming cost V 10 bases and J 1 base, with 25 bases left between them. Germline V gene lookup returns CDR1 MNHEY and CDR2 SVGAGI. This CDR3 contains 18 residues. The CDR3 sequence is CATVLKAGTPRNTGELFF. The CDR3 DNA is TGTGCCACCGTACTCAAAGCCGGGACTCCTAGGAACACCGGGGAGCTGTTTTTT.